The T cell receptor beta chain under discussion was sequenced for a study of naive and memory T cell subsets. Findings of the study overall: Naive repertoires, especially CD8, held a few larger clonotypes, possibly memory cells re-expressing CD45RA. In naive cells, over 95% of TCR sequences were seen only once.

On this clonotype itself: Its antigen is unknown.

The germline V and J ends were trimmed by 1 base and 5 bases, with 15 bases remaining between them. The CDR3 has 15 residues. Four subsets defined by CD45RA and CD27 were sorted after CD3, CD4, CD8 and live/dead staining. The beta constant-region primer was an equimolar mix of two oligonucleotides covering TRBC1 and TRBC2. Nested alpha and beta constant-region primers with the SP2 primer drove four PCR rounds on ligated cDNA. An oligonucleotide with the SP2 primer and a 12-nucleotide UMI was ligated to the cDNA 3' end. TCRdb reanalysed the UMI-ligation and nested PCR reads using MiXCR and keeps one entry per CDR3 protein. The table shows over 110,000 distinct CDR3 sequences, with under 25% occurring only once.

The source material was naive CD8+ T cells from blood. This chain links TRBV12-3 or TRBV12-4 with TRBJ2-7; D gene ambiguous. This receptor was obtained from a human donor in good health. CDR3 sequence reads: CASSLGAFGPNEQYF. CDR3 in DNA: TGTGCCAGCAGTTTAGGTGCTTTCGGACCCAACGAGCAGTACTTC.